These 29 T cell receptor beta chains originate from one sample sequenced in a study of control samples from healthy donors and cancer patients. Some clones are missing from TCRdb's copy, which holds only in-frame ones; the method was immunoSEQ multiplex PCR. This sample yields 150,000 to 170,000 clones, of which roughly 94% are seen a single time; approximately 6% belongs to the top ten. Sequences were obtained from blood. The source of these receptors is a man aged 40-50 years in good health.

The genes are TRBV9 and TRBJ2-3; perhaps TRBD2 as D (6 bases). Germline V gives CDR1 SGDLS, CDR2 YYNGEE. The CDR3 contains 20 residues. V was cut by 3 bases and J by 2 bases, with 28 bases left in between. The CDR3 spells CASSAPLAELNQPLTDTQYF. For the CDR3, the DNA is TGTGCCAGCAGCGCCCCACTAGCAGAACTAAATCAGCCTCTCACAGATACGCAGTATTTT.

This chain's CDR3 is CASSLAPGGSNQPQHF. DNA of the CDR3: TGTGCCAGCAGCTTAGCTCCGGGAGGGAGCAATCAGCCCCAGCATTTT. The chain employs TRBV7-2 and TRBJ1-5; D uncertain. The V gene lost 0 bases and the J gene lost 1 base, with 10 bases spanning the gap. This CDR3 has 16 amino acids. CDR1 and CDR2 from the germline V gene are SGHTA and FQGNSA.

The rearrangement links TRBV5-1 to TRBJ1-1; no firm D call. V was shortened by 0 bases and J by 1 base, with 7 bases between the two germline ends. Germline V CDR1 and CDR2: SGHRS, YFSETQ. The CDR3 totals 14 residues. Written as DNA, the CDR3 is TGCGCCAGCAGCTTGGGTCACCCGAACACTGAAGCTTTCTTT. Translation gives CASSLGHPNTEAFF.

The chain couples TRBV5-4 to TRBJ1-1, with 10 bases identical to TRBD1. This CDR3 spans 14 amino acids. After removal of 10 bases from V and 4 bases from J, the junction contained 10 bases not matched to a gene. Germline V gene lookup returns CDR1 SGHNT and CDR2 YYREEE (reference sequence). The CDR3 DNA sequence: TGTGCCGGAGGACAGGGGGGTTACGGCACTGAAGCTTTCTTT. It yields the protein CAGGQGGYGTEAFF.

This clone was seen once. V and J are TRBV30 and TRBJ1-2, with TRBD1 as a possible D gene (5 bases). Germline V gene lookup returns CDR1 GTSNPN and CDR2 SVGIG (reference sequence). V was pared by 1 base and J by 5 bases, with 14 bases between. The CDR3 has 14 amino acids. The CDR3 DNA is TGTGCCTGGAGTGGGCAGGGCCTCGGGTATGGCTACACCTTC. Its translation is CAWSGQGLGYGYTF.

This chain links TRBV30 with TRBJ1-1; possible D gene TRBD1, 5 bases. Germline V CDR1 and CDR2: GTSNPN, SVGIG (reference sequence). The V end lost 0 bases, the J end lost 2 bases, and 13 bases lay between the germline ends. CDR3 size: 15 residues. CDR3: CAWSVRGSTNTEAFF. CDR3 coding DNA: TGTGCCTGGAGTGTACGGGGCAGCACCAACACTGAAGCTTTCTTT.

This clone has a single count. CDR3 nucleotides: TGTGCCAGCAGTGAACACAGGACTAACTATGGCTACACCTTC. Amino acid sequence: CASSEHRTNYGYTF. The V gene is TRBV6-1, the J gene TRBJ1-2; tentatively, D is TRBD1 (5 bases). V lost 2 bases, J lost 0 bases, and 7 bases lay in between. The CDR3 spans 14 residues. Per germline, CDR1 MNHNS and CDR2 SASEGT.

The chain has TRBV30 and TRBJ2-7; D may correspond to TRBD1 or TRBD2 (5 bases each). The germline gives CDR1 GTSNPN, CDR2 SVGIG (reference sequence). Deletions cut 4 bases from V and 2 bases from J, with 9 bases between. The CDR3 runs 12 residues. The CDR3 loop reads CAWTRGAYEQYF. In DNA, the CDR3 is TGTGCCTGGACCAGAGGGGCCTACGAGCAGTACTTC.

This clone is termed medium-sized. V and J are TRBV11-2 and TRBJ2-1, with TRBD2 matching over 11 bases. CDR1 is SGHAT, CDR2 FQNNGV, per germline. CDR3 length equals 17 residues. V shed 3 bases and J 1 base; nucleotides not matched to a gene: 5. The CDR3 nucleotides are TGTGCCAGCAGCTTGGTTAGCGGGGGGGATTCCTACAATGAGCAGTTCTTC. Translating it yields CASSLVSGGDSYNEQFF.

The chain recombines TRBV4-1 with TRBJ2-1; perhaps TRBD1 as D (5 bases). The V gene's germline CDR1 is MGHRA and CDR2 YSYEKL. V lost 0 bases, J lost 10 bases, and 19 bases lay in between. This CDR3 has 16 residues. CDR3 DNA sequence: TGCGCCAGCAGCCAAGATCTCCTGACGGATAGGGGCGAGCAGTTCTTC. It codes for CASSQDLLTDRGEQFF.

This sequence joins TRBV11-2 and TRBJ2-2; possible D gene TRBD1, 6 bases. Trimming stripped 0 bases from V and 5 bases from J, with 16 bases between. The length of the CDR3 is 17 residues. In germline, CDR1 is SGHAT, CDR2 FQNNGV. CDR3 DNA: TGTGCCAGCAGCTTAGAGGCCAGCCCTAGGGGGACCGGGGAGCTGTTTTTT. Translated, it gives CASSLEASPRGTGELFF.

This chain uses TRBV9 with TRBJ2-2, with D perhaps TRBD1 or TRBD2 (6 bases each). With 1 base removed from V and 4 bases from J, the gap between germline ends came to 11 bases. Germline V lookup: CDR1 SGDLS, CDR2 YYNGEE. The CDR3 length is 15 residues. CDR3 protein: CASSVNGGPTGELFF. Written as DNA, the CDR3 is TGTGCCAGCAGCGTAAATGGGGGGCCCACCGGGGAGCTGTTTTTT.

The chain links TRBV6-6 to TRBJ1-1, with D maybe TRBD1 (5 bases). The CDR3 runs 15 residues. With 2 bases removed from V and 5 bases from J, the gap between germline ends came to 15 bases. The V gene's germline CDR1 is MNHNY and CDR2 SVGAGI (reference sequence). CDR3 nucleotides: TGTGCCAGCAGTTACCGCGGGGGTAGGAAGACTGAAGCTTTCTTT. Protein sequence: CASSYRGGRKTEAFF.

This chain joins TRBV7-8 and TRBJ1-1; the D is unclear. This CDR3 has 12 amino acids. The ends were cut back, 5 bases at V and 4 bases at J, with 8 bases in the middle. Germline values: CDR1 SGHVS, CDR2 FQNEAQ. Written as DNA, the CDR3 is TGTGCCAGCAGCCTTTCGGGCACTGAAGCTTTCTTT. It translates to CASSLSGTEAFF.

J is TRBJ1-1 and V is TRBV7-9; D may be TRBD1 (5 bases). The CDR3 is made up of 13 amino acids. The germline CDR1 and CDR2 sequences are SEHNR and FQNEAQ (reference sequence). With 0 bases removed from V and 8 bases from J, the gap between germline ends came to 10 bases. This CDR3 reads CASSLAVTDEAFF. The CDR3 DNA reads TGTGCCAGCAGCTTAGCGGTGACAGACGAAGCTTTCTTT. The full variable domain, its missing parts supplied by reference TRBV7-9 and TRBJ1-1, is DTGVSQNPRHKITKRGQNVTFRCDPISEHNRLYWYRQTLGQGPEFLTYFQNEAQLEKSRLLSDRFSAERPKGSFSTLEIQRTEQGDSAMYLCASSLAVTDEAFFGQGTRLTVV.

As DNA, the CDR3 is TGCGCCAGCAGCTTGGAGGCTCAGGGGGGAAATGGCTACACCTTC. Translating gives CASSLEAQGGNGYTF. The chain joins TRBV5-1 to TRBJ1-2; 7 bases are a match to TRBD1. The V segment lost 0 bases and the J segment 6 bases; nucleotides outside the gene matches: 8. CDR3 length: 15 amino acids. Germline-derived CDR1 and CDR2 are SGHRS and YFSETQ.

The chain has TRBV14 and TRBJ2-7; unclear D gene. This CDR3 spans 16 amino acids. The ends were cut back, 0 bases at V and 0 bases at J, with 12 bases in the middle. CDR1 is SGHDN and CDR2 is FVKESK in the germline V gene. The CDR3: CASSQDFTESSYEQYF. Here the CDR3 DNA reads TGTGCCAGCAGCCAAGATTTTACAGAGAGCTCCTACGAGCAGTACTTC.

This chain links TRBV5-5 with TRBJ1-3; TRBD1 matches 9 bases. This CDR3 has 16 amino acids. Germline trimming cut 1 base from V and 3 bases from J; bases unmatched to any gene: 5. CDR1 SGHKS and CDR2 YYEKEE come from the germline V gene (reference sequence). The CDR3 is CASSLMGQGYGNTIYF. CDR3 nucleotide sequence: TGTGCCAGCAGCTTGATGGGACAGGGTTATGGAAACACCATATATTTT.

As concerns this clone: The junction and the germline gene differ at one end; a read error may be behind it. V usage is TRBV11-2 and J usage is TRBJ2-4, with D perhaps TRBD2 (5 bases). The germline gives CDR1 SGHAT, CDR2 FQNNGV. The CDR3 loop spans 14 amino acids. CDR3 amino acids: CASSLSGVRAGRNF. DNA of the CDR3: TGTGCCAGCAGCTTATCCGGGGTTCGGGCAGGCAGGAACTTC.

This clone showed up just a few times. Written as DNA, the CDR3 is TGTGCCAGCAGACCCGGGGGCTCTGGGGCCAACGTCCTGACTTTC. It codes for CASRPGGSGANVLTF. The gene calls are TRBV6-5 and TRBJ2-6, with D tentatively TRBD2 (6 bases). Germline-derived CDR1 and CDR2 are MNHEY and SVGAGI. This CDR3 is 15 amino acids long. V was trimmed by 6 bases and J by 0 bases, leaving 9 bases between them.

The count of this clone is one. The V gene is TRBV18, the J gene TRBJ2-1; no clear D. Germline lookup yields CDR1 KGHSH and CDR2 LQKENI. Between the trimmed V and J ends, which lost 0 bases and 0 bases, there was a span of 9 bases. The CDR3 has 16 amino acids. The CDR3 bases are TGTGCCAGCTCACCACCTCTCCAGAGCTCCTACAATGAGCAGTTCTTC. Translated: CASSPPLQSSYNEQFF. Looking up the rest from reference TRBV18 and TRBJ2-1 gives the full variable domain: NAGVMQNPRHLVRRRGQEARLRCSPMKGHSHVYWYRQLPEEGLKFMVYLQKENIIDESGMPKERFSAEFPKEGPSILRIQQVVRGDSAAYFCASSPPLQSSYNEQFFGPGTRLTVL.

The chain links TRBV27 to TRBJ1-6; 10 bases are a match to TRBD1. The V and J ends lost 6 bases and 3 bases, in that order; junction bases with no gene match: 5. The CDR3 loop spans 16 amino acids. Germline V gene sequence: CDR1 MNHEY, CDR2 SMNVEV (reference sequence). CDR3 loop: CASRRTGGFYNSPLHF. CDR3 nucleotides: TGTGCCAGCAGGCGGACAGGGGGATTCTATAATTCACCCCTCCACTTT.

The V gene is TRBV4-3, the J gene TRBJ1-1, with D uncertain. Germline V gene sequence: CDR1 LGHNA, CDR2 YSLEER. The CDR3 contains 17 residues. V shed 0 bases and J shed 0 bases, with 14 bases lying between them. DNA of the CDR3: TGCGCCAGCAGCCAAGAAGGTCCCGCAGCCATGAACACTGAAGCTTTCTTT. Translating gives CASSQEGPAAMNTEAFF.

The chain carries TRBV6-1 and TRBJ2-7; D gene ambiguous. Trimming cost V 2 bases and J 5 bases, with 16 bases left between them. This CDR3 contains 15 residues. Germline V gene data show CDR1 as MNHNS and CDR2 as SASEGT. The CDR3 here is CASSEIGSAYDEQYF. CDR3 DNA: TGTGCCAGCAGTGAAATCGGCAGTGCCTACGACGAGCAGTACTTC.

The chain is built from TRBV10-1 and TRBJ1-1, with D possibly matching TRBD1 (5 bases). The CDR3 spans 13 residues. From germline, CDR1 is WNHNN and CDR2 SYGVQD (reference sequence). With 10 bases removed from V and 0 bases from J, the gap between germline ends came to 12 bases. The DNA for the CDR3 is TGCGCCACGAGACAGACCATGAACACTGAAGCTTTCTTT. Protein: CATRQTMNTEAFF.

This clone has just one count. CDR3 sequence: CASSEEGQGAQPQHF. CDR3 in DNA: TGTGCCAGCAGTGAAGAAGGACAGGGGGCCCAGCCCCAGCATTTT. The V gene is TRBV6-1, the J gene TRBJ1-5, with TRBD1 matching 11 bases. Trimming took 1 base from V and 7 from J; bases not matched to a gene: 3. The length of the CDR3 is 15 residues. From germline, CDR1 is MNHNS and CDR2 SASEGT.

The V gene is TRBV25-1, the J gene TRBJ1-1; possible D gene TRBD1, 5 bases. The CDR3 runs 15 residues. V was trimmed by 0 bases and J by 1 base, leaving 9 bases between them. The germline V gene has CDR1 MGHDK and CDR2 SYGVNS. This CDR3 reads CASSEYPDKNTEAFF. The CDR3 bases are TGTGCCAGCAGTGAATACCCGGACAAGAACACTGAAGCTTTCTTT.

The rearrangement joins TRBV21-1 to TRBJ1-1. TRBV21-1 is annotated as a pseudogene. This CDR3 region has 17 residues. The CDR3 nucleotides are TGTGCCAGCAGCAAAGCGACGGAAGTCCCCAGGCGGTCTGAAGCTTTCTTT. Translated, it gives CASSKATEVPRRSEAFF.

V usage is TRBV5-4 and J usage is TRBJ2-7, with TRBD1 matching over 10 bases. Looked up from germline, CDR1 is SGHNT and CDR2 is YYREEE (reference sequence). J gave up 3 bases and V 5 bases, and 11 bases lay outside the gene matches. The CDR3 runs 16 residues. DNA of the CDR3: TGTGCCAGCAGGGAACGCCCGGGACAGGGGATCTACGAGCAGTACTTC. This sequence encodes CASRERPGQGIYEQYF. Combining the CDR3 with reference TRBV5-4 and TRBJ2-7 gives the whole variable domain ETGVTQSPTHLIKTRGQQVTLRCSSQSGHNTVSWYQQALGQGPQFIFQYYREEENGRGNFPPRFSGLQFPNYSSELNVNALELDDSALYLCASRERPGQGIYEQYFGPGTRLTVT.